One and the same sample provided the 16 T cell receptor beta chains below, sequenced in a study of control samples from healthy donors and cancer patients (dated by TCRdb to 2019 to 2021). Library preparation was by the immunoSEQ multiplex PCR assay. TCRdb mirrors the immuneACCESS table, restricted to in-frame sequences. Some clones are absent from its copies; in checked studies, under half trace to an unresolved V gene, and the reason for the others is unknown. Present in this sample are 80,000 or so clones, roughly 92% of which were seen just once. The ten most abundant clones make up about 5% of the sample. The sample taken for sequencing was blood. These receptors were taken from an older woman in good health.

This chain connects TRBV11-2 to TRBJ2-3; TRBD1 matches 8 bases. CDR1 and CDR2 from the germline V gene are SGHAT and FQNNGV. Trimming cost V 0 bases and J 5 bases; bases outside gene matches: 13. The CDR3 is 18 residues long. CDR3 sequence reads: CASSLDPQGADTGDTQYF. DNA of the CDR3: TGTGCCAGCAGCTTAGACCCCCAGGGGGCGGATACGGGAGATACGCAGTATTTT.

The V and J genes are TRBV4-1 and TRBJ2-2; D is undetermined. Looked up from germline, CDR1 is MGHRA and CDR2 is YSYEKL. V lost 0 bases and J 3 bases, leaving 5 bases between the germline ends. The CDR3 is made up of 14 amino acids. The CDR3 DNA reads as TGCGCCAGCAGCCAAGATTCCCACACCGGGGAGCTGTTTTTT. This encodes CASSQDSHTGELFF.

V usage is TRBV7-3 and J usage is TRBJ1-1, with 7 bases lining up with TRBD1. The germline V gene has CDR1 SGHTA and CDR2 FQGTGA. The length of the CDR3 is 14 residues. The trim removed 2 bases at V and 3 bases at J, leaving 3 bases unmatched. The CDR3 bases are TGTGCCAGCAGCTTAGGCAGGGGGGACACTGAAGCTTTCTTT. The encoded protein is CASSLGRGDTEAFF.

The V call is TRBV19, the J call TRBJ1-5, with TRBD1 matching 7 bases. CDR1 and CDR2 (germline): LNHDA, SQIVND (reference sequence). This CDR3 contains 16 residues. The V and J ends lost 5 bases and 6 bases, in that order; junction bases with no gene match: 13. The CDR3 coding sequence is TGTGCCAGTAGTCCCCGACAGGGCTCTAACCTTCAGCCCCAGCATTTT. As protein: CASSPRQGSNLQPQHF.

The rearrangement links TRBV6-5 to TRBJ1-2; D possibly corresponds to TRBD1 (6 bases). Germline-derived CDR1 and CDR2 are MNHEY and SVGAGI. The CDR3 has 14 amino acids. V dropped 1 base and J dropped 7 bases, with 13 bases sitting between them. The chain's CDR3 is CASSYYGGRTGYTF. In DNA, the CDR3 is TGTGCCAGCAGTTACTACGGGGGGCGAACTGGCTACACCTTC.

The rearrangement joins TRBV19 to TRBJ2-7, with 7 bases fitting TRBD1. From germline, CDR1 is LNHDA and CDR2 SQIVND (reference sequence). With 2 bases clipped from V and 3 bases from J, the junction kept 4 bases outside the gene matches. The CDR3 has 14 amino acids. Here the CDR3 reads CASSILDRSYEQYF. The CDR3, as DNA: TGTGCCAGTAGTATACTGGACAGGAGCTACGAGCAGTACTTC.

This rearrangement joins TRBV28 to TRBJ1-4, with 8 bases fitting TRBD1. With 5 bases clipped from V and 3 bases from J, the junction kept 5 bases outside the gene matches. Germline CDR1 is MDHEN and CDR2 is SYDVKM. CDR3 size: 15 residues. This chain's CDR3 is CASSPQGASNEKLFF. The CDR3 DNA reads as TGTGCCAGCAGTCCTCAGGGGGCGTCTAATGAAAAACTGTTTTTT.

This chain connects TRBV5-6 to TRBJ1-6, with 7 bases that match TRBD1. The germline V gene encodes CDR1 SGHDT and CDR2 YYEEEE. This CDR3 contains 14 residues. J gave up 6 bases and V 3 bases, and 3 bases lay outside the gene matches. CDR3 residues: CASSYRGSNSPLHF. The DNA for the CDR3 is TGTGCCAGCAGCTACAGGGGCTCTAATTCACCCCTCCACTTT.

The chain is built from TRBV24-1 and TRBJ2-1; 10 nucleotides align to TRBD2. Germline V CDR1 and CDR2: KGHDR, SFDVKD. V lost 6 bases and J lost 4; bases outside the gene matches: 5. The CDR3 spans 15 residues. The CDR3 here is CATSTGTSVYNEQFF. For the CDR3, the DNA is TGTGCCACCAGTACCGGGACTAGCGTTTACAATGAGCAGTTCTTC.

This clone was observed a handful of times. This rearrangement joins TRBV2 to TRBJ2-7, with TRBD1 matching over 8 bases. CDR1 and CDR2 from the germline V gene are SNHLY and FYNNEI. The CDR3 is 13 amino acids. Germline trimming cut 5 bases from V and 6 bases from J; bases unmatched to any gene: 6. CDR3 nucleotide sequence: TGTGCCAGCAGTCAGGGGGCTGGTCTCGAGCAGTACTTC. This encodes CASSQGAGLEQYF.

The CDR3 loop is CASRGGLAVYNEQFF. The CDR3 DNA reads TGTGCCAGCAGGGGGGGACTAGCGGTCTACAATGAGCAGTTCTTC. The chain joins TRBV5-4 to TRBJ2-1; TRBD2 matches at 11 bases. CDR3 length: 15 amino acids. The V segment lost 5 bases and the J segment 3 bases; nucleotides outside the gene matches: 4. In germline, CDR1 is SGHNT, CDR2 YYREEE (reference sequence).

This sequence joins TRBV11-2 and TRBJ1-5; D gene unclear. Trimming shortened V by 0 bases and J by 10 bases, and 10 bases separated the two germline ends. The CDR3 runs to 13 residues. The germline CDR1 and CDR2 sequences are SGHAT and FQNNGV. CDR3 nucleotides: TGTGCCAGCAGCTTAGATAAGAATGGCCCCCAGCATTTT. Protein sequence: CASSLDKNGPQHF.

The chain is built from TRBV18 and TRBJ1-1; the D is unclear. The CDR3 is 12 amino acids. Germline lookup yields CDR1 KGHSH and CDR2 LQKENI. V was cut by 1 base and J by 7 bases, with 7 bases left in between. The CDR3 sequence: CASSPQGNEAFF. CDR3 nucleotide sequence: TGTGCCAGCTCACCACAGGGAAATGAAGCTTTCTTT. The full variable domain, its missing parts supplied by reference TRBV18 and TRBJ1-1, is NAGVMQNPRHLVRRRGQEARLRCSPMKGHSHVYWYRQLPEEGLKFMVYLQKENIIDESGMPKERFSAEFPKEGPSILRIQQVVRGDSAAYFCASSPQGNEAFFGQGTRLTVV.

V is TRBV24-1 and J is TRBJ2-5; unclear D gene. The V end lost 0 bases, the J end lost 3 bases, and 13 bases lay between the germline ends. The CDR3 contains 16 residues. From germline, CDR1 is KGHDR and CDR2 SFDVKD. The CDR3 spells CATSDLGRDMKETQYF. Here the CDR3 DNA reads TGTGCCACCAGTGATTTGGGTAGGGATATGAAAGAGACCCAGTACTTC.

This chain uses TRBV18 with TRBJ2-5, with TRBD1 matching over 8 bases. CDR1 KGHSH and CDR2 LQKENI come from the germline V gene. CDR3 length: 15 residues. With 3 bases clipped from V and 3 bases from J, the junction kept 6 bases outside the gene matches. CDR3 DNA: TGTGCCAGCTCACCTTACGGACAGGGAGAAGAGACCCAGTACTTC. Its translation is CASSPYGQGEETQYF.

V and J are TRBV6-5 and TRBJ2-1; 7 nucleotides agree with TRBD1. Per the germline V gene, CDR1 is MNHEY and CDR2 is SVGAGI. V shed 6 bases and J 4 bases; nucleotides not matched to a gene: 9. The CDR3 contains 15 residues. In nucleotides, the CDR3 is TGTGCCAGCAGGAGCCAGGGACAGCAATACAATGAGCAGTTCTTC. It translates to CASRSQGQQYNEQFF.